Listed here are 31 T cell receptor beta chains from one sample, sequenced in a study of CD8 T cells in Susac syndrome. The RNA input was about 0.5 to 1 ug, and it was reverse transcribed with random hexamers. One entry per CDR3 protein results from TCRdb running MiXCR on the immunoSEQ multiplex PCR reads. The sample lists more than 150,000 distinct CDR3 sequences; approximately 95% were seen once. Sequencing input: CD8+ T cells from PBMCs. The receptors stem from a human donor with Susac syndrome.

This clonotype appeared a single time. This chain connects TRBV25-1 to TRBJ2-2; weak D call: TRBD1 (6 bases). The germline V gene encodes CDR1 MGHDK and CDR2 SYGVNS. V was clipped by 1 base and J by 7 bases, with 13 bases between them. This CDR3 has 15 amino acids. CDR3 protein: CASSESAGRGGELFF. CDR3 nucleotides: TGTGCCAGCAGTGAATCGGCAGGCAGGGGCGGGGAGCTGTTTTTT.

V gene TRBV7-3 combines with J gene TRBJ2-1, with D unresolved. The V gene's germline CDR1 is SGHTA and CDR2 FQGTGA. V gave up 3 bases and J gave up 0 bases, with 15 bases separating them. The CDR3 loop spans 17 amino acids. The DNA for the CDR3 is TGTGCCAGCAGCTTGGATTCGACTCTTAGCTCCTACAATGAGCAGTTCTTC. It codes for CASSLDSTLSSYNEQFF.

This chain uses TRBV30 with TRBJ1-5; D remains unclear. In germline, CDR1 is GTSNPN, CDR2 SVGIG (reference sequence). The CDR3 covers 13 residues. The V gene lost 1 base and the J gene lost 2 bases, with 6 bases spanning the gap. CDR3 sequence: CAWSGGGNQPQHF. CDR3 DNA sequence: TGTGCCTGGAGTGGTGGGGGCAATCAGCCCCAGCATTTT.

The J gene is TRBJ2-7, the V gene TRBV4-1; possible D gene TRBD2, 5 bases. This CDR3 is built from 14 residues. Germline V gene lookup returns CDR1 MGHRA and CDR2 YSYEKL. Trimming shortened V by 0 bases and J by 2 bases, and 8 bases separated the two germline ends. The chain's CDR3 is CASSQDQTTYEQYF. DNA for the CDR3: TGCGCCAGCAGCCAAGATCAGACTACCTACGAGCAGTACTTC.

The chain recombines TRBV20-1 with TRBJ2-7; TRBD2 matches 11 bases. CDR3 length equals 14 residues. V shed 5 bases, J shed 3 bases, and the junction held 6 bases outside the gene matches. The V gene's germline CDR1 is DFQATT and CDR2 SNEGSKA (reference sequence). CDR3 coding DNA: TGCAGTGCTCCACTGACTAGCGGGAACTACGAGCAGTACTTC. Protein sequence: CSAPLTSGNYEQYF.

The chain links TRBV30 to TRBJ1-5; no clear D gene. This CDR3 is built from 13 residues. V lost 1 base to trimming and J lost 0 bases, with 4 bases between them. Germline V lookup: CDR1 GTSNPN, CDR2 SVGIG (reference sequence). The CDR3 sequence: CAWSADSNQPQHF. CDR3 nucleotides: TGTGCCTGGAGTGCGGATAGCAATCAGCCCCAGCATTTT.

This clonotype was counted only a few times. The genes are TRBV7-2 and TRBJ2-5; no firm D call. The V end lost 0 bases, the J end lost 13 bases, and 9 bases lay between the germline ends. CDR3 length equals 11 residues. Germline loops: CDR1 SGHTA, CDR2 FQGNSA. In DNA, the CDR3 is TGTGCCAGCAGCTTAGCGGGCGGCATGTACTTC. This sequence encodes CASSLAGGMYF.

CDR3: CASSLQVAGGTGELFF. The CDR3, as DNA: TGTGCCAGCAGCTTACAAGTAGCGGGGGGAACCGGGGAGCTGTTTTTT. The rearrangement uses TRBV7-2 and TRBJ2-2; the match to TRBD2 covers 10 bases. The trim removed 2 bases at V and 5 bases at J, leaving 5 bases unmatched. Germline V gene data show CDR1 as SGHTA and CDR2 as FQGNSA. The CDR3 is 16 amino acids.

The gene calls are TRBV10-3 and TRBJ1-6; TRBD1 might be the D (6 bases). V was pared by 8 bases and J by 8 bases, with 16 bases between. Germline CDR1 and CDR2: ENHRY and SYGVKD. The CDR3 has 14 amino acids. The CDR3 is CAIGRTDVDSPLHF. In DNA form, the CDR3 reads TGTGCCATCGGTCGGACAGACGTAGATTCACCCCTCCACTTT.

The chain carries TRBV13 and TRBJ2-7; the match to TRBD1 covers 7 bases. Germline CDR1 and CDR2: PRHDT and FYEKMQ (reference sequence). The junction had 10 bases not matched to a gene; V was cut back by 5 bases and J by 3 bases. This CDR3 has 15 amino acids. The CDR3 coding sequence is TGTGCCAGCAGCGCTCTCCACAGGGGTAGCTACGAGCAGTACTTC. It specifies CASSALHRGSYEQYF.

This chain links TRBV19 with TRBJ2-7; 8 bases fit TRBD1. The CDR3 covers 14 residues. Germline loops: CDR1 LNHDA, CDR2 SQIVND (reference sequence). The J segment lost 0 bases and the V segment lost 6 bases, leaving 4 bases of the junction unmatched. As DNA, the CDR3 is TGTGCCAGTAGATCAGGGGGCTCCTCCTACGAGCAGTACTTC. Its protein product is CASRSGGSSYEQYF.

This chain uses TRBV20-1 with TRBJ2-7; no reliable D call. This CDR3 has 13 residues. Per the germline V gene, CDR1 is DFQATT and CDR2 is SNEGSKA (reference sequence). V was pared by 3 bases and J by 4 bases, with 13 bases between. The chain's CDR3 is CSARGLQGYEQYF. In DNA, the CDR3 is TGCAGTGCTAGGGGCCTTCAAGGGTACGAGCAGTACTTC.

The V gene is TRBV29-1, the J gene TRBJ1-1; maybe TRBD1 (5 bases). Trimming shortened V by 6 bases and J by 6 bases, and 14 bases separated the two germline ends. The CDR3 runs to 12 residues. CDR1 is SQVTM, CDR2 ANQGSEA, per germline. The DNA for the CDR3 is TGCAGCGTGCGTAGGCAGGGACCTGAAGCTTTCTTT. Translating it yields CSVRRQGPEAFF.

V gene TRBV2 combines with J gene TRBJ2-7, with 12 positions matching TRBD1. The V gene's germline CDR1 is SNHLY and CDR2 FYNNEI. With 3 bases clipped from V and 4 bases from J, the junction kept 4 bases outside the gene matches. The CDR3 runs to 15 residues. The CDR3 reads CASSEGQGAAYEQYF. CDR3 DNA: TGTGCCAGCAGTGAGGGACAGGGGGCGGCTTACGAGCAGTACTTC.

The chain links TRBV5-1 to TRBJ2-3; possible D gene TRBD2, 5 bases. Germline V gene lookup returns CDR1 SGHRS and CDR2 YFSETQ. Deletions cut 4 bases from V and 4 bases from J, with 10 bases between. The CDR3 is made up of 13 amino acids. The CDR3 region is CASSPPEADTQYF. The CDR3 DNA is TGCGCCAGCAGCCCTCCGGAGGCAGATACGCAGTATTTT.

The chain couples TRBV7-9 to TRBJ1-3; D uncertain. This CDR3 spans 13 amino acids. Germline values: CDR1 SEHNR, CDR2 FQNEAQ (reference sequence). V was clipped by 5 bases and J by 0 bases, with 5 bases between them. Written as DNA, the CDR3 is TGTGCCAGCAGCGCATCCTCTGGAAACACCATATATTTT. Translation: CASSASSGNTIYF.

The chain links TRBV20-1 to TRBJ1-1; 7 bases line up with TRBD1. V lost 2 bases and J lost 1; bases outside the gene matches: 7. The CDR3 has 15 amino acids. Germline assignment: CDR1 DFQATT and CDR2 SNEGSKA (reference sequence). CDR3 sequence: CSARSTQGQNTEAFF. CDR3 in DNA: TGCAGTGCTAGATCAACACAGGGGCAGAACACTGAAGCTTTCTTT.

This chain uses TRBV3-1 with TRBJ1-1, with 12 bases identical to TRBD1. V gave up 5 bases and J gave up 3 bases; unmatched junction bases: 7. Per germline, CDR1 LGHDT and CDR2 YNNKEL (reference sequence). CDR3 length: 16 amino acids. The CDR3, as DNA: TGTGCCAGCAGCGAATTAAGGGACAGGGGGCACACTGAAGCTTTCTTT. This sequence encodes CASSELRDRGHTEAFF.

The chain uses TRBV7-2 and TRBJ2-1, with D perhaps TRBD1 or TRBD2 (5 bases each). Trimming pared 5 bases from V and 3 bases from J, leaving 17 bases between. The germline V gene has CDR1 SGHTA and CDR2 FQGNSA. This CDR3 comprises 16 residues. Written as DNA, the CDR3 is TGTGCCAGCAGCCCCTTGGGGGTCGGCATCTACAATGAGCAGTTCTTC. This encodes CASSPLGVGIYNEQFF.

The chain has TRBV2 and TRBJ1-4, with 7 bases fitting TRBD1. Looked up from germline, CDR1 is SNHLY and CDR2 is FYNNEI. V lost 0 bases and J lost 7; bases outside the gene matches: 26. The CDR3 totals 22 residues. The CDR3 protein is CASSEAGDPVPGQHPTGEKLFF. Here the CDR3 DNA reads TGTGCCAGCAGTGAAGCGGGTGACCCGGTCCCGGGACAGCATCCAACGGGTGAAAAACTGTTTTTT.

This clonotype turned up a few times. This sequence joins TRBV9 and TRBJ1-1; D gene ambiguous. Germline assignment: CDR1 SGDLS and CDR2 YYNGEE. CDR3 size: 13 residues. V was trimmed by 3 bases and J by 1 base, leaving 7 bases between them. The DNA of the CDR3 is TGTGCCAGCAGCGCGGACGGGAACACTGAAGCTTTCTTT. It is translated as CASSADGNTEAFF.

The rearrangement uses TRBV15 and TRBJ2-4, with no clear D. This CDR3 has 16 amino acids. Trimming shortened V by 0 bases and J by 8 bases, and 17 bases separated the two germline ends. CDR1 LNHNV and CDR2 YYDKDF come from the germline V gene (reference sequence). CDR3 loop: CATSREGKLNEYIQYF. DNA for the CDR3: TGTGCCACCAGCAGAGAAGGAAAGCTAAACGAGTACATTCAGTACTTC.

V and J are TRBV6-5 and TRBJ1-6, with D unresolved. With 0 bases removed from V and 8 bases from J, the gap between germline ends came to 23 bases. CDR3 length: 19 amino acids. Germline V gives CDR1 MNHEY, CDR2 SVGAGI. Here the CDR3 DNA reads TGTGCCAGCAGTTACTCGAAAGTATTCGGCTCCCTTGTGGATTCACCCCTCCACTTT. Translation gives CASSYSKVFGSLVDSPLHF.

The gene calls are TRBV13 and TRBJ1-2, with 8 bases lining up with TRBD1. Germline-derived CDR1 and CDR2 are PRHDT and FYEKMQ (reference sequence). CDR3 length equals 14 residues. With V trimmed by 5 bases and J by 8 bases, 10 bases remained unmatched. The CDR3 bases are TGTGCCAGCAGCCCCCAAGGACAGGGCGGGGGCTACACCTTC. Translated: CASSPQGQGGGYTF.

CDR3 protein: CASSLGRTTYNEQFF. The CDR3 bases are TGTGCCAGCAGCTTAGGTCGGACGACTTACAATGAGCAGTTCTTC. The chain employs TRBV7-8 and TRBJ2-1; D is unresolved. The CDR3 spans 15 residues. The V and J ends lost 1 base and 4 bases respectively, with 11 bases between them. Germline CDR1 SGHVS, CDR2 FQNEAQ.

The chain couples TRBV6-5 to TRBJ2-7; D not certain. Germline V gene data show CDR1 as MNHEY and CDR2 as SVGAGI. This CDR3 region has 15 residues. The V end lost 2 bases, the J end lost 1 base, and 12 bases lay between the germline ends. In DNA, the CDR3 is TGTGCCAGCAGTTACGGGGTGGGGATTTCCTACGAGCAGTACTTC. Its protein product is CASSYGVGISYEQYF.

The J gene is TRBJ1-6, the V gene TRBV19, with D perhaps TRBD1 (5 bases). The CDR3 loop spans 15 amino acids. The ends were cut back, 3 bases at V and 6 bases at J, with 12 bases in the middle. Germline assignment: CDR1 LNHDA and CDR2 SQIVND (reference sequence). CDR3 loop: CASSMVTVLNSPLHF. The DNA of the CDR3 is TGTGCCAGTAGTATGGTGACAGTACTTAATTCACCCCTCCACTTT.

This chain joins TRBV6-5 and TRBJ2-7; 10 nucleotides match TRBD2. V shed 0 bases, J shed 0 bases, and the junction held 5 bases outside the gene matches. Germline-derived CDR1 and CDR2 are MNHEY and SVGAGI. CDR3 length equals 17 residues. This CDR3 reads CASSYSLAGVSSYEQYF. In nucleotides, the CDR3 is TGTGCCAGCAGTTACTCTCTAGCGGGAGTGAGCTCCTACGAGCAGTACTTC.

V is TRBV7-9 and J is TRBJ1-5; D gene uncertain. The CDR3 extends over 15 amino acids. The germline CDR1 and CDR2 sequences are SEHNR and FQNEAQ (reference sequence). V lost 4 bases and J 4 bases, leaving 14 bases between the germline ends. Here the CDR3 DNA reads TGTGCCAGCAGCTCCGGCGGATGGGGAAATCAGCCCCAGCATTTT. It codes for CASSSGGWGNQPQHF.

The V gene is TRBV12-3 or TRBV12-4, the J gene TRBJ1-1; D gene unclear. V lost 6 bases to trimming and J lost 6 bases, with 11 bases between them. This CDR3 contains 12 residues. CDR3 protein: CASRTGRAEAFF. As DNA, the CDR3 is TGTGCCAGCAGAACTGGGAGGGCTGAAGCTTTCTTT.

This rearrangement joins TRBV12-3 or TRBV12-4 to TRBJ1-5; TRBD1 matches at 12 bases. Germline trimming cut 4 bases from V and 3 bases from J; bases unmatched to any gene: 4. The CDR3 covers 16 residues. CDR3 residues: CASSWDRGRINQPQHF. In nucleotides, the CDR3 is TGTGCCAGCAGTTGGGACAGGGGGCGCATCAATCAGCCCCAGCATTTT.